The sequence of this T cell receptor (beta chain) was determined in a study of T cell clones after liver transplantation. Across the whole study: Three of eight recipients were HCV-positive; others had non-autoimmune, non-viral indications.

The CDR3 has 13 residues. Between the trimmed V and J ends, which lost 0 bases and 4 bases, there was a span of 8 bases. Germline V gene data show CDR1 as SGHRS and CDR2 as YFSETQ. Clones were sequenced by immunoSEQ multiplex PCR, and TCRdb holds only the in-frame ones, with some missing. Of 70,000 or so clones in the sample, 90% to 95% were seen once. The origin of this receptor is a human patient who received a liver transplant. Some of the T cells may derive from the graft donor. Source: CD4+ T cells from blood, taken nearly 26 months after liver transplant. The chain has TRBV5-1 and TRBJ2-7; D remains ambiguous. CDR3 nucleotides: TGCGCCAGCAGCTTGGCCTTATCATACGAGCAGTACTTC. Protein product: CASSLALSYEQYF.